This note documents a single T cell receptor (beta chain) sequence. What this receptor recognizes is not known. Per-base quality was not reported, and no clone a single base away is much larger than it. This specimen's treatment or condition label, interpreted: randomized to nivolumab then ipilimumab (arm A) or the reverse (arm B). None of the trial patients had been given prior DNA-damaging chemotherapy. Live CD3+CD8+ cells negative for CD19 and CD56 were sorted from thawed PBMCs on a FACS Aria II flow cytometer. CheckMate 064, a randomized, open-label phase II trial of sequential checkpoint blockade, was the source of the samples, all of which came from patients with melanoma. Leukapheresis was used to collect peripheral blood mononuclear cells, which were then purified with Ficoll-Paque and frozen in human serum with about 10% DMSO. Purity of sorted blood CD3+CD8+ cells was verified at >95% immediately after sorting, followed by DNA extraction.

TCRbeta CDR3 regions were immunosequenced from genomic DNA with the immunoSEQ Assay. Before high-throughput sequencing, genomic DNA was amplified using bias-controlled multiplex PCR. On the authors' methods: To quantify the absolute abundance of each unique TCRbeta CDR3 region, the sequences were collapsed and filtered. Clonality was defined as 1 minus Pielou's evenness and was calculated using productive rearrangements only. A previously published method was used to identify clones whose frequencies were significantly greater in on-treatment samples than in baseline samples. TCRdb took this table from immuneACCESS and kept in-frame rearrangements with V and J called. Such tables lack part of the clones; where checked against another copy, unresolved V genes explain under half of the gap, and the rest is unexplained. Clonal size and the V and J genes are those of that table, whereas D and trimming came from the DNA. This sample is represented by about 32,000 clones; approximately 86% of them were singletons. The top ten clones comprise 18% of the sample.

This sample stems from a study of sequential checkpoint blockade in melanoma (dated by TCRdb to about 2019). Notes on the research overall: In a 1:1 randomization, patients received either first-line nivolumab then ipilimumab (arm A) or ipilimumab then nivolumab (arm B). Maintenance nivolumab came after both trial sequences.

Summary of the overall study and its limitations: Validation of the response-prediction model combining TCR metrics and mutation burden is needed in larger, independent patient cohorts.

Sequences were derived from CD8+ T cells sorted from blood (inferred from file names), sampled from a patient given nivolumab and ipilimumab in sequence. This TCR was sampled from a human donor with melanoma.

The CDR3 corresponds to CASRDDGLGYTF. The DNA sequence is as follows: TGTGCCAGTAGGGACGATGGACTTGGCTACACCTTC. This sequence uses TRBV19 and TRBJ1-2; the D gene is not confidently resolved. CDR1 and CDR2 (LNHDA, SQIVND) derive from the germline V gene (reference sequence). The germline ends are 12 bases apart after V is trimmed by 6 bases and J by 7 bases. The CDR3 has 12 amino acids, counting the end cysteine and phenylalanine. Here the CDR3 DNA is all that survives: 36 bases in frame from base 1. The entire variable domain, with the stretches around the CDR3 drawn from the reference TRBV19 and TRBJ1-2 proteins, is DGGITQSPKYLFRKEGQNVTLSCEQNLNHDAMYWYRQDPGQGLRLIYYSQIVNDFQKGDIAEGYSVSREKKESFPLTVTSAQKNPTAFYLCASRDDGLGYTFGSGTRLTVV.